This paragraph reports one TCR beta chain. No antigen is known for it. V gave up 4 bases and J gave up 4 bases, with 20 bases separating them. The CDR3 totals 16 residues. Germline V gene data show CDR1 as SGHVS and CDR2 as FNYEAQ. The data stem from a study of blood T cells in healthy people across ages. Alongside a J-beta primer mix, a sample-barcoded 5' primer served in a second PCR lasting roughly 7 to 11 cycles. TCRdb used MiXCR to reprocess the 5' RACE reads, holding one entry per CDR3 protein. The sample includes roughly 680,000 distinct CDR3 sequences, over 45% of them seen just once. Donation came from healthy Caucasian individuals in Russia who were aged about 6 to 100. Study-wide findings and caveats: Roughly linear declines in TCR beta diversity per million T cells occurred with age. It was held that the diversity estimates obtained from one million T cells were underestimates.

The sequenced material came from blood. The chain uses TRBV7-6 and TRBJ2-7; tentatively, D is TRBD2 (5 bases). The TCR originated in a woman aged 55-69 years in good health. CDR3 sequence: CASSSLGTSSLYEQYF. Here the CDR3 DNA reads TGTGCCAGCAGCTCTCTTGGAACTAGTTCCCTTTACGAGCAGTACTTC.